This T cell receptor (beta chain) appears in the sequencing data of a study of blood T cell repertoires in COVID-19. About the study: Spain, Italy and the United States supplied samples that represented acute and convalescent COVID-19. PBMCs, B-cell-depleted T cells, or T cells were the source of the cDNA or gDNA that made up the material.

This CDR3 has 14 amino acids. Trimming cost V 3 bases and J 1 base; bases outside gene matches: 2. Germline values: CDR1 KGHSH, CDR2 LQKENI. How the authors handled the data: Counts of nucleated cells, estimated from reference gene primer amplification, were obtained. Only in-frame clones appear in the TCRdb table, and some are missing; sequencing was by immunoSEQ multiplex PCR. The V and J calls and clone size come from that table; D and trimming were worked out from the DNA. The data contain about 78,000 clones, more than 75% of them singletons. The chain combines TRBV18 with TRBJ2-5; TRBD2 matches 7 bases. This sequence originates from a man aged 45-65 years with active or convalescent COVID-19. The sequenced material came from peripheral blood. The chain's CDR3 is CASSPGGTQETQYF. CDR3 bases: TGTGCCAGCTCACCGGGGGGGACCCAAGAGACCCAGTACTTC.